This T cell receptor beta chain appears in the sequencing data of a study of synovial regulatory T cells in juvenile arthritis (dated by TCRdb to between 2014 and 2017). As for the study more broadly: Of the sequenced patients, roughly six received methotrexate, one received methotrexate plus infliximab, three were therapy-naive, and one had no treatment information. The study compared TCRbeta CDR3 repertoires of blood iaTreg cells, other blood Treg cells and synovial fluid Treg cells from matched patient samples. Effector T cell subsets were also sequenced in the study cohort for comparisons, but only blood and synovial fluid Treg cells are covered by the Treg dataset alone. TCR repertoire comparisons included Treg and Teff subsets from some ten JIA patients with active disease. What the work shows at the level of the full study, not this receptor alone: iaTreg TCR repertoires were found to be largely private across patients and to partially overlap with synovial Teff and blood CPL repertoires. Synovial Treg cells shared more CDR3 sequences with iaTreg cells than with other blood Treg cells; Chao-Jaccard similarity confirmed closer relation.

The protocol used for the library was the immunoSEQ multiplex PCR assay. TCRbeta CDR3 sequencing was carried out by Adaptive Biotechnologies. From the authors' description of their analysis: Repertoire similarity used the Chao-modified Jaccard index and median clonotype overlap from 200 random subsamples at equal sample size. The similarity analyses were run on either productive nucleotide sequences or amino acid sequences translated in silico. To compare repertoires, the researchers applied hierarchical clustering with single linkage as well as t-SNE, based on Chao-modified Jaccard distances. After normalising for sample size, the researchers measured repertoire diversity with the Renyi index across a range of alpha values. TCRdb retrieved this table from immuneACCESS and kept in-frame rearrangements only. Not all clones are present; in checked studies, unresolved V genes account for under half, and no reason is known for the remainder. V and J calls plus clone size are reproduced from that table; the DNA served to infer D and trimming. The table kept for this sample lists 2,000 to 2,500 clones. The ten largest clones capture about a fifth of the sample.

Going by frequency alone, this clone is medium-sized (0.01 to 0.1%); a count is unavailable. What this receptor recognizes is not known. CDR1 SGHTA and CDR2 FQGTGA were looked up in the germline V gene. Measured from the cysteine to the phenylalanine, the CDR3 is 16 residues long. DNA is not on record. Synovial samples were synovial fluid collected alongside matched peripheral blood from each patient with active arthritis. TCR repertoire donors were about eleven juvenile idiopathic arthritis patients with active disease who had not reached inactive disease, 3 polyarticular and 8 oligoarticular. The median age of the TCR-sequenced patients was about 10 years (range roughly 2.4-25), and their median disease duration was roughly 7 years (range 0.2-19.1). FOXP3 TSDR demethylation in synovial Treg cells was comparable to that in blood Treg cells and healthy-donor Treg cells, supporting bona fide regulatory lineage commitment of the synovial Treg cells. The samples for TCR repertoire analysis were obtained at two Italian centres.

This TCR came from a donor aged 2-29 years with juvenile idiopathic arthritis. Sequencing was performed on Treg cells from the synovium. Recombination joined TRBV7-3 with TRBJ2-2. The CDR3 here reads CASSSRGGPGTGELFF. With the rest looked up from the reference TRBV7-3 and TRBJ2-2 genes rather than sequenced, the full variable domain is GAGVSQTPSNKVTEKGKYVELRCDPISGHTALYWYRQSLGQGPEFLIYFQGTGAADDSGLPNDRFFAVRPEGSVSTLKIQRTERGDSAVYLCASSSRGGPGTGELFFGEGSRLTVL.